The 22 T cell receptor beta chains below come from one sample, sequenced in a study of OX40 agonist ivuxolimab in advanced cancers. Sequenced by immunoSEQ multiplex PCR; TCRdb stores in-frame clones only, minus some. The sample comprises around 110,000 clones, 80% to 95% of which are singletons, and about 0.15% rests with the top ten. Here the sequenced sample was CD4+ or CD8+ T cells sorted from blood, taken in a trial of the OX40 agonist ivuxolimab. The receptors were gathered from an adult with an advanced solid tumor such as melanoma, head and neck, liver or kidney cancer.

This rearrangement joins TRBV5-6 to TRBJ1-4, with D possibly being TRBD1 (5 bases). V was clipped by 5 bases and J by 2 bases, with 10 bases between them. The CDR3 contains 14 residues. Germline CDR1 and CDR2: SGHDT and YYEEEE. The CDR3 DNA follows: TGTGCCAGCAGTTCCGGGGCGACTAATGAAAAACTGTTTTTT. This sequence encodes CASSSGATNEKLFF.

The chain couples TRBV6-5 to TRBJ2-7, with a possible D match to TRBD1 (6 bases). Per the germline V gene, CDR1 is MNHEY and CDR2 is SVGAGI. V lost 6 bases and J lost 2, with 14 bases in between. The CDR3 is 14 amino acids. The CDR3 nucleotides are TGTGCCAGCAGCCCCCTAGGGGGTCCCTACGAGCAGTACTTC. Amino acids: CASSPLGGPYEQYF.

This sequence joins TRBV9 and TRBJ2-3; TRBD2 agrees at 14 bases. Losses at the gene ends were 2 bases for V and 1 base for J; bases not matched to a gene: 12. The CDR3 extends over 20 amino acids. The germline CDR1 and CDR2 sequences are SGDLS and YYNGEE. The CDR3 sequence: CASSVHPGTSGGSRTDTQYF. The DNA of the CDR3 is TGTGCCAGCAGCGTTCATCCCGGGACTAGCGGGGGTTCCCGCACAGATACGCAGTATTTT.

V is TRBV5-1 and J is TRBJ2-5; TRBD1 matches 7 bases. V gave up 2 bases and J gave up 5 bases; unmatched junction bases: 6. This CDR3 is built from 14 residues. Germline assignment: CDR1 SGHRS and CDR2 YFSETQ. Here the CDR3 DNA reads TGCGCCAGCAGCTTCAACAGGGGTGGTGAGACCCAGTACTTC. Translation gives CASSFNRGGETQYF.

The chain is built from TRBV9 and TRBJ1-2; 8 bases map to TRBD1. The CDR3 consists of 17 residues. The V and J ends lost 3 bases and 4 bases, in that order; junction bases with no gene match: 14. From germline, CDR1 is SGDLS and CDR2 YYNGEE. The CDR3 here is CASSEPRAGGAGYGYTF. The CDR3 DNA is TGTGCCAGCAGCGAGCCTCGTGCAGGGGGCGCTGGCTATGGCTACACCTTC.

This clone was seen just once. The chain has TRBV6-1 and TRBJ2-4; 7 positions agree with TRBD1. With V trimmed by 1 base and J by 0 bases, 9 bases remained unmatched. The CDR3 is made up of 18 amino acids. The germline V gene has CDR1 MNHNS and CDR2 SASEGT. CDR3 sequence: CASSEVHRDRIAKNIQYF. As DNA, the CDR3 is TGTGCCAGCAGTGAAGTTCATCGGGACAGAATAGCCAAAAACATTCAGTACTTC.

DNA of the CDR3: TGTGCCAGCAGCAGACTAACCTCGAGCTATGGCTACACCTTC. This sequence encodes CASSRLTSSYGYTF. V gene TRBV27 combines with J gene TRBJ1-2, with D unclear. The V end lost 6 bases, the J end lost 4 bases, and 15 bases lay between the germline ends. The CDR3 is 14 amino acids. Germline V gene lookup returns CDR1 MNHEY and CDR2 SMNVEV (reference sequence).

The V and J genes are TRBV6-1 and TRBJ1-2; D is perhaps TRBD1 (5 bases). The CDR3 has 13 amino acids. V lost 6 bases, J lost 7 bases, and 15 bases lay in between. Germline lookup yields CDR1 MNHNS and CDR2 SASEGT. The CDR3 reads CASRPSGTTGYTF. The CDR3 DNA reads TGTGCCAGCAGACCATCAGGGACTACTGGCTACACCTTC.

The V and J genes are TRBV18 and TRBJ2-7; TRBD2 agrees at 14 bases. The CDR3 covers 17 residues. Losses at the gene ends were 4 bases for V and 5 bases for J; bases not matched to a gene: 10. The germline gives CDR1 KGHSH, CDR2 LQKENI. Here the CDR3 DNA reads TGTGCCAGCTCACGACTGGGACTAGCGGGAGAGGGAGACGAGCAGTACTTC. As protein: CASSRLGLAGEGDEQYF.

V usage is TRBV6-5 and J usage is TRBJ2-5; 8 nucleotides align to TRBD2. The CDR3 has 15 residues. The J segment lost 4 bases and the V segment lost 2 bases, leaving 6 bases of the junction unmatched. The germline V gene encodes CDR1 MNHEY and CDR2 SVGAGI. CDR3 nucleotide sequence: TGTGCCAGCAGTTACGAACCGGGACTAGTAGAGACCCAGTACTTC. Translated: CASSYEPGLVETQYF.

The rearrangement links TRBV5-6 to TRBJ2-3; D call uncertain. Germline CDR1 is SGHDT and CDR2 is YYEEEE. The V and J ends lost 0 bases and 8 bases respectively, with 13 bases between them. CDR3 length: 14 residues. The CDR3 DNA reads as TGTGCCAGCAGCTTGGTGGCGGTATGGGGTACGCAGTATTTT. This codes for CASSLVAVWGTQYF.

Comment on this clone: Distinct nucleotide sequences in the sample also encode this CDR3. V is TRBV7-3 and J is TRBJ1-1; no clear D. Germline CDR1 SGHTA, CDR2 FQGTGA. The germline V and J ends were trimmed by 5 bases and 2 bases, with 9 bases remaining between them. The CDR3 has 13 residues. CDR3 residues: CASSLSRNTEAFF. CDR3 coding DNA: TGTGCCAGCAGCCTTTCAAGAAACACTGAAGCTTTCTTT.

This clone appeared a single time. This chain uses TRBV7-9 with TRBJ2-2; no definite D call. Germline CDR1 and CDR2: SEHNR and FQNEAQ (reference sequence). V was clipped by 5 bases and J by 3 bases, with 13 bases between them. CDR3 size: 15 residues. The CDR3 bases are TGTGCCAGCAGCACGGCCCCCTTGGACACCGGGGAGCTGTTTTTT. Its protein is CASSTAPLDTGELFF.

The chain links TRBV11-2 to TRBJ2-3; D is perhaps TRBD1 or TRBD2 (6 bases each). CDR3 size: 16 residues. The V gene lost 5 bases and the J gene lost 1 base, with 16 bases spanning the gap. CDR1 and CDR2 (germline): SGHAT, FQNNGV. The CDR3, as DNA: TGTGCCAGCAGCCTGGGGGCGGGATGGGGCACAGATACGCAGTATTTT. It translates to CASSLGAGWGTDTQYF. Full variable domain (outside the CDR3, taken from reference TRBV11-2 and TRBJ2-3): EAGVAQSPRYKIIEKRQSVAFWCNPISGHATLYWYQQILGQGPKLLIQFQNNGVVDDSQLPKDRFSAERLKGVDSTLKIQPAKLEDSAVYLCASSLGAGWGTDTQYFGPGTRLTVL.

CDR3 sequence (DNA): TGTGCCAGCAGTTTTGGAGGACAGGGGGGAGATACGCAGTATTTT. Translating gives CASSFGGQGGDTQYF. V gene TRBV28 combines with J gene TRBJ2-3, with TRBD1 matching 10 bases. The CDR3 length is 15 residues. V dropped 3 bases and J dropped 5; count of bases not matched to a gene: 5. Germline CDR1 reads MDHEN; CDR2 reads SYDVKM.

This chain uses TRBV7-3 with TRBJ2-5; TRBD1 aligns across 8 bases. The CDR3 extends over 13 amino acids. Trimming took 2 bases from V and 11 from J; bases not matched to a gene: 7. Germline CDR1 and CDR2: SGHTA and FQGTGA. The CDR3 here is CASSLGQGAYQYF. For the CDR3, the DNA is TGTGCCAGCAGCTTAGGGCAGGGGGCTTATCAGTACTTC. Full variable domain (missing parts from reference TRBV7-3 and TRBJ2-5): GAGVSQTPSNKVTEKGKYVELRCDPISGHTALYWYRQSLGQGPEFLIYFQGTGAADDSGLPNDRFFAVRPEGSVSTLKIQRTERGDSAVYLCASSLGQGAYQYFGPGTRLLVL.

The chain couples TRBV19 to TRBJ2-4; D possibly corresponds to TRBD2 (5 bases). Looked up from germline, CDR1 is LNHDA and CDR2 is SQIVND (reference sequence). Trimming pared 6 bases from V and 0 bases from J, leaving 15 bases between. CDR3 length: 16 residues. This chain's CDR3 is CASSQRETRAKNIQYF. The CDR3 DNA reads TGTGCCAGTAGCCAAAGGGAGACTCGAGCCAAAAACATTCAGTACTTC.

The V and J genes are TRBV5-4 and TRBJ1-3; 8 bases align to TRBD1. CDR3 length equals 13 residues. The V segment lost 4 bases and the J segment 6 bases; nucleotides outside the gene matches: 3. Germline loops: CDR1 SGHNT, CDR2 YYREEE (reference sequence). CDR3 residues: CASSLDRVNTIYF. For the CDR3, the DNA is TGTGCCAGCAGCCTGGACAGGGTAAACACCATATATTTT.

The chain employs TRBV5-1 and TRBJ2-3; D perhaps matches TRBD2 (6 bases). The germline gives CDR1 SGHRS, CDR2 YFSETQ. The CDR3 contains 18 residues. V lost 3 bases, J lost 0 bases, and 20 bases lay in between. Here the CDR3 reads CASSSLRSGGHSTDTQYF. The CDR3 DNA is TGCGCCAGCAGCTCCCTCCGTAGCGGCGGGCATAGCACAGATACGCAGTATTTT.

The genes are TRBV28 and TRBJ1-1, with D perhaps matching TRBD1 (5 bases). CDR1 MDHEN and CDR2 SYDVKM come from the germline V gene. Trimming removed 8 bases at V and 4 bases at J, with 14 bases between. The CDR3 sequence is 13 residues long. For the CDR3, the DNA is TGTGCCAGCCTAGATGCGGGGGGCACTGAAGCTTTCTTT. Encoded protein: CASLDAGGTEAFF.

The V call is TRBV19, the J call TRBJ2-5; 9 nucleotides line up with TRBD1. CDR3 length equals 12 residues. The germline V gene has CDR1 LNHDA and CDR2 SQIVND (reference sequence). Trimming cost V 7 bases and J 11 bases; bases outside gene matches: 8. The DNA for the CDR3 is TGTGCCAGTAACGACAGGGGGAGAGAGCAGTACTTC. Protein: CASNDRGREQYF.

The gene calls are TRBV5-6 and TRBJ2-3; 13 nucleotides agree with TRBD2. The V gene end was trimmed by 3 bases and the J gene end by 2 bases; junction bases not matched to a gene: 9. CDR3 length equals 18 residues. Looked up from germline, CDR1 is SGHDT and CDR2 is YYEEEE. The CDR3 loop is CASSYTSGTSGITDTQYF. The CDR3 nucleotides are TGTGCCAGCAGCTACACCTCCGGGACTAGCGGGATCACAGATACGCAGTATTTT. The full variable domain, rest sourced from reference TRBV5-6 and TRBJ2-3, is DAGVTQSPTHLIKTRGQQVTLRCSPKSGHDTVSWYQQALGQGPQFIFQYYEEEERQRGNFPDRFSGHQFPNYSSELNVNALLLGDSALYLCASSYTSGTSGITDTQYFGPGTRLTVL.